Below are 21 T cell receptor beta chains sequenced from a single sample in a study of blood T cell repertoires in COVID-19. Libraries were prepared by immunoSEQ multiplex PCR; TCRdb keeps only in-frame clonotypes and omits some of them. The repertoire holds about 42,000 clones, with approximately 90% as singletons. The sample consisted of peripheral blood. The source is a human donor in a cohort sampled during active COVID-19.

This chain's CDR3 is CASSLVFYEQYF. The CDR3 DNA is TGTGCCAGCAGTTTAGTATTCTACGAGCAGTACTTC. This chain uses TRBV12-3 or TRBV12-4 with TRBJ2-7; D not certain. This CDR3 has 12 residues. V dropped 1 base and J dropped 3 bases, with 4 bases sitting between them.

This clone showed up just once. The chain employs TRBV7-6 and TRBJ2-7, with a tentative D call TRBD2 (6 bases). The CDR3 extends over 14 amino acids. Germline loops: CDR1 SGHVS, CDR2 FNYEAQ. Trimming took 0 bases from V and 4 from J, leaving 10 bases between them. CDR3 sequence: CASSLARGTYEQYF. The CDR3 DNA sequence: TGTGCCAGCAGCTTAGCGCGCGGGACGTACGAGCAGTACTTC.

The CDR3 reads CASSYTRASPLHF. CDR3 bases: TGTGCCAGCAGTTATACCAGGGCTTCACCCCTCCACTTT. The chain recombines TRBV6-5 with TRBJ1-6, with D possibly being TRBD1 (5 bases). Germline V gives CDR1 MNHEY, CDR2 SVGAGI. The CDR3 runs 13 residues. Trimming cost V 3 bases and J 9 bases, with 9 bases left between them.

This clone showed up just once. The chain recombines TRBV9 with TRBJ1-6; the D is unclear. Germline V CDR1 and CDR2: SGDLS, YYNGEE. Trimming pared 1 base from V and 9 bases from J, leaving 5 bases between. The CDR3 spans 12 residues. The CDR3 loop is CASSVNSSPLHF. DNA for the CDR3: TGTGCCAGCAGCGTAAATAGTTCACCCCTCCACTTT.

V is TRBV6-6 and J is TRBJ1-5, with D hard to call. The CDR3 covers 15 residues. CDR1 and CDR2 (germline): MNHNY, SVGAGI (reference sequence). Trimming pared 4 bases from V and 1 base from J, leaving 11 bases between. This CDR3 is CASSSARGSNQPQHF. The CDR3 DNA reads as TGTGCCAGCAGTTCCGCTCGGGGAAGCAATCAGCCCCAGCATTTT.

V and J are TRBV5-1 and TRBJ2-3; no firm D call. The CDR3 length is 15 residues. Trimming cost V 1 base and J 0 bases, with 9 bases left between them. Germline assignment: CDR1 SGHRS and CDR2 YFSETQ. CDR3 coding DNA: TGCGCCAGCAGCTTGTTGGCCAGTAGCACAGATACGCAGTATTTT. It yields the protein CASSLLASSTDTQYF. Full variable domain (missing parts from reference TRBV5-1 and TRBJ2-3): KAGVTQTPRYLIKTRGQQVTLSCSPISGHRSVSWYQQTPGQGLQFLFEYFSETQRNKGNFPGRFSGRQFSNSRSEMNVSTLELGDSALYLCASSLLASSTDTQYFGPGTRLTVL.

A single count supports this clone. V gene TRBV11-1 combines with J gene TRBJ2-7; D might be TRBD2 (5 bases). Looked up from germline, CDR1 is SGHAT and CDR2 is FQDESV (reference sequence). Trimming shortened V by 3 bases and J by 4 bases, and 10 bases separated the two germline ends. The CDR3 totals 13 residues. This chain's CDR3 is CASSFLRGYEQYF. In DNA, the CDR3 is TGTGCCAGCAGCTTCCTTCGGGGATACGAGCAGTACTTC. The variable domain in full, with the rest retrieved from reference TRBV11-1 and TRBJ2-7, is EAEVAQSPRYKITEKSQAVAFWCDPISGHATLYWYRQILGQGPELLVQFQDESVVDDSQLPKDRFSAERLKGVDSTLKIQPAELGDSAMYLCASSFLRGYEQYFGPGTRLTVT.

V gene TRBV5-6 combines with J gene TRBJ1-3, with TRBD1 identical over 7 bases. The CDR3 is made up of 18 amino acids. Germline V gene lookup returns CDR1 SGHDT and CDR2 YYEEEE. V lost 4 bases, J lost 4 bases, and 17 bases stayed unmatched. The CDR3 is CASSLSLDRTRYGNTIYF. As DNA, the CDR3 is TGTGCCAGCAGCCTGTCATTGGACAGGACGCGATACGGAAACACCATATATTTT.

This chain links TRBV2 with TRBJ1-2, with TRBD1 matching over 10 bases. Trimming removed 7 bases from V and 7 bases from J; junction bases left unmatched: 9. This CDR3 is built from 14 residues. Per the germline V gene, CDR1 is SNHLY and CDR2 is FYNNEI. For the CDR3, the DNA is TGTGCCAGCATTTCGACAGGGGGCGATTCTGGCTACACCTTC. Protein sequence: CASISTGGDSGYTF.

The chain uses TRBV18 and TRBJ1-1; D remains ambiguous. The CDR3 length is 13 residues. The germline V gene encodes CDR1 KGHSH and CDR2 LQKENI. V shed 5 bases and J shed 1 base, with 8 bases lying between them. The CDR3 DNA reads TGTGCCAGCTCAAGCCAGGCGAACACTGAAGCTTTCTTT. It translates to CASSSQANTEAFF.

J is TRBJ2-3 and V is TRBV6-2 or TRBV6-3; 10 bases line up with TRBD2. Germline CDR1 and CDR2: MNHEY and SVGEGT. The CDR3 covers 17 residues. V was pared by 4 bases and J by 0 bases, with 7 bases of the junction left unmatched. CDR3 protein: CASSSQLAGYSTDTQYF. The CDR3 DNA follows: TGTGCCAGCAGTTCGCAACTAGCGGGGTATAGCACAGATACGCAGTATTTT.

The chain employs TRBV24-1 and TRBJ2-3; maybe TRBD1 (6 bases). The V end lost 7 bases, the J end lost 6 bases, and 13 bases lay between the germline ends. The CDR3 runs to 13 residues. In germline, CDR1 is KGHDR, CDR2 SFDVKD. Here the CDR3 reads CATRDTGSDTQYF. The DNA for the CDR3 is TGTGCCACCAGGGATACAGGGTCTGATACGCAGTATTTT.

This clone appeared once. This chain joins TRBV4-1 and TRBJ2-3; 9 nucleotides match TRBD2. Germline CDR1 is MGHRA and CDR2 is YSYEKL. After removal of 1 base from V and 6 bases from J, the junction contained 8 bases not matched to a gene. The CDR3 covers 16 residues. CDR3 in DNA: TGCGCCAGCAGCCAAGGCGCGGCGGGGGGGGTGGATACGCAGTATTTT. This codes for CASSQGAAGGVDTQYF.

The chain has TRBV7-9 and TRBJ2-3; D is unresolved. The germline gives CDR1 SEHNR, CDR2 FQNEAQ (reference sequence). The V gene lost 1 base and the J gene lost 0 bases, with 11 bases spanning the gap. The CDR3 is made up of 16 amino acids. The CDR3 DNA sequence: TGTGCCAGCAGCTTAGACAGCCCGGCTAGCACAGATACGCAGTATTTT. This codes for CASSLDSPASTDTQYF.

The chain has TRBV28 and TRBJ2-7, with 9 bases aligning to TRBD1. The CDR3 extends over 15 amino acids. Trimming cost V 6 bases and J 1 base; bases outside gene matches: 7. From germline, CDR1 is MDHEN and CDR2 SYDVKM. Here the CDR3 DNA reads TGTGCCAGCAGCCCCCTGGGACAGGGTTCCTACGAGCAGTACTTC. Amino acid sequence: CASSPLGQGSYEQYF.

This chain uses TRBV29-1 with TRBJ1-4; D is ambiguous. Trimming left V 6 bases short and J 5 bases short, with 10 bases between. Germline lookup yields CDR1 SQVTM and CDR2 ANQGSEA. This CDR3 has 12 residues. The CDR3 here is CSVAQLNEKLFF. The DNA for the CDR3 is TGCAGCGTAGCACAGTTAAATGAAAAACTGTTTTTT.

The CDR3 sequence is CASRSQQGAGGGYTF. The DNA for the CDR3 is TGTGCCAGTCGGTCACAACAGGGGGCTGGAGGAGGCTACACCTTC. The genes are TRBV19 and TRBJ1-2; 9 bases match TRBD1. Germline V gene lookup returns CDR1 LNHDA and CDR2 SQIVND (reference sequence). V dropped 8 bases and J dropped 8; count of bases not matched to a gene: 15. The CDR3 runs 15 residues.

This rearrangement joins TRBV28 to TRBJ2-5; no reliable D call. V was trimmed by 1 base and J by 0 bases, leaving 12 bases between them. Germline lookup yields CDR1 MDHEN and CDR2 SYDVKM. The CDR3 totals 16 residues. The CDR3 spells CASSLFPARYQETQYF. The CDR3, as DNA: TGTGCCAGCAGTTTATTTCCGGCTAGGTACCAAGAGACCCAGTACTTC.

V usage is TRBV27 and J usage is TRBJ2-2, with 7 nucleotides matching TRBD2. Germline loops: CDR1 MNHEY, CDR2 SMNVEV (reference sequence). V lost 5 bases to trimming and J lost 2 bases; unmatched junction nucleotides: 8. This CDR3 region has 16 residues. The CDR3 loop is CASSRMGGVNTGELFF. The DNA for the CDR3 is TGTGCCAGCAGTCGGATGGGGGGGGTTAACACCGGGGAGCTGTTTTTT.

This clone showed up just once. The chain employs TRBV7-2 and TRBJ2-7; possible D gene TRBD2, 6 bases. V shed 3 bases and J shed 6 bases, with 12 bases lying between them. Germline V gives CDR1 SGHTA, CDR2 FQGNSA. The CDR3 sequence is 13 residues long. The CDR3 region has the DNA TGTGCCAGCAGCTTTTACGGGGGAGGCGAGCAGTACTTC. It is translated as CASSFYGGGEQYF.

This chain joins TRBV25-1 and TRBJ2-2; D ambiguous. Germline V gene lookup returns CDR1 MGHDK and CDR2 SYGVNS. The CDR3 consists of 13 residues. The V and J ends lost 10 bases and 6 bases respectively, with 15 bases between them. The CDR3 loop is CATRKAGAGELFF. The CDR3 DNA is TGTGCCACCCGAAAAGCCGGTGCCGGGGAGCTGTTTTTT. Complete variable domain (other parts from reference TRBV25-1 and TRBJ2-2): EADIYQTPRYLVIGTGKKITLECSQTMGHDKMYWYQQDPGMELHLIHYSYGVNSTEKGDLSSESTVSRIRTEHFPLTLESARPSHTSQYLCATRKAGAGELFFGEGSRLTVL.